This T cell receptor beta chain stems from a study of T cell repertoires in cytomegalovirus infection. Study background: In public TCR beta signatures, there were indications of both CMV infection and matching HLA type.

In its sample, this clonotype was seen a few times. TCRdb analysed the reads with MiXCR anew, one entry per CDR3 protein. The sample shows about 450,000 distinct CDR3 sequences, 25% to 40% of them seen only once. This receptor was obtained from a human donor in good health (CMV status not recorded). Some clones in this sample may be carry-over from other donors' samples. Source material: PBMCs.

The CDR3 is CATSDVGLGYNEQFF. For the CDR3, the DNA is TGTGCCACCAGTGATGTTGGCCTAGGTTACAATGAGCAGTTCTTC. V gene TRBV24-1 combines with J gene TRBJ2-1; D call uncertain. The V end lost 3 bases, the J end lost 4 bases, and 12 bases lay between the germline ends. Germline V CDR1 and CDR2: KGHDR, SFDVKD. The CDR3 is 15 residues long.